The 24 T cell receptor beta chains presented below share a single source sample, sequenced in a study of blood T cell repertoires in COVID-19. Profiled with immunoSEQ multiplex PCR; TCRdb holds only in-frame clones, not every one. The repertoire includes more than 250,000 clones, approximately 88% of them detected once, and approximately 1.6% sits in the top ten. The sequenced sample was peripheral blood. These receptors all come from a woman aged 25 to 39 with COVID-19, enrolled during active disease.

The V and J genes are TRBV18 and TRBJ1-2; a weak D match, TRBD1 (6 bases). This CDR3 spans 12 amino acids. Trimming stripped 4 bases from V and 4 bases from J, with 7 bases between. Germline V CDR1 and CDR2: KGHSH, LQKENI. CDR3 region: CASSRGGYGYTF. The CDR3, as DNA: TGTGCCAGCTCACGAGGGGGCTATGGCTACACCTTC.

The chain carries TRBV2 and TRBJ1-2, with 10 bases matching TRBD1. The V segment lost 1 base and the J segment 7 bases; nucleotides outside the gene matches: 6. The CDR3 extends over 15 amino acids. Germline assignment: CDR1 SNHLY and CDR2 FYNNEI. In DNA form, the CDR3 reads TGTGCCAGCAGTGAAGTACGACAGGGGGCGAGTGGCTACACCTTC. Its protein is CASSEVRQGASGYTF.

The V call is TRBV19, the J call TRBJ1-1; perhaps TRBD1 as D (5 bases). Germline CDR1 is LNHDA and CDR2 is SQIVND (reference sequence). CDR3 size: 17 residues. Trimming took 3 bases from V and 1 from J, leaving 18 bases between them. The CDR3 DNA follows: TGTGCCAGTAGTATCCCTCATGGGGGGTTAACGAACACTGAAGCTTTCTTT. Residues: CASSIPHGGLTNTEAFF.

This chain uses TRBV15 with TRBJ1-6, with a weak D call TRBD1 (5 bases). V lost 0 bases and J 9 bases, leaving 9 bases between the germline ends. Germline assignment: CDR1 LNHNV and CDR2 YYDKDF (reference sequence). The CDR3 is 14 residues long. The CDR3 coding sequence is TGTGCCACCAGCAGAGATCACCAGGGTTCACCCCTCCACTTT. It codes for CATSRDHQGSPLHF.

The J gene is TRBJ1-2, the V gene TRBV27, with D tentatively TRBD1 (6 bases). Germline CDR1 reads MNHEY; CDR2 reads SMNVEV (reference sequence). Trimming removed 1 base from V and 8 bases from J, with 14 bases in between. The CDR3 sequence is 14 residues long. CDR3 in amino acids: CASSLLRGAGGYTF. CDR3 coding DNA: TGTGCCAGCAGTTTATTACGGGGGGCAGGGGGCTACACCTTC.

The CDR3: CASSPAGTGEEKLFF. CDR3 in DNA: TGTGCCAGCAGTCCCGCCGGGACAGGGGAAGAAAAACTGTTTTTT. This chain uses TRBV28 with TRBJ1-4; TRBD1 aligns across 10 bases. This CDR3 spans 15 amino acids. Looked up from germline, CDR1 is MDHEN and CDR2 is SYDVKM. The V segment lost 5 bases and the J segment 8 bases; nucleotides outside the gene matches: 8. Together with reference TRBV28 and TRBJ1-4, the CDR3 gives the full variable domain: DVKVTQSSRYLVKRTGEKVFLECVQDMDHENMFWYRQDPGLGLRLIYFSYDVKMKEKGDIPEGYSVSREKKERFSLILESASTNQTSMYLCASSPAGTGEEKLFFGSGTQLSVL.

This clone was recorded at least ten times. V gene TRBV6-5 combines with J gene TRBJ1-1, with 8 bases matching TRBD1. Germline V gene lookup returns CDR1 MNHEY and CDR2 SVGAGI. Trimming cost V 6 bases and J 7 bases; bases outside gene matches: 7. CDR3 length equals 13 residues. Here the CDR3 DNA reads TGTGCCAGCAGGTCGACAGGGGTGGGTGAAGCTTTCTTT. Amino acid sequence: CASRSTGVGEAFF.

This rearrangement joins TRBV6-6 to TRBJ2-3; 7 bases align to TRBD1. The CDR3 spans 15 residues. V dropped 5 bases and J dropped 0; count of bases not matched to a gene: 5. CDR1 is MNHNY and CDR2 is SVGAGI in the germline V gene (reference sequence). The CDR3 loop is CASSNRQGSTDTQYF. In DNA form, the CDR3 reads TGTGCCAGCAGTAACCGACAGGGCAGCACAGATACGCAGTATTTT.

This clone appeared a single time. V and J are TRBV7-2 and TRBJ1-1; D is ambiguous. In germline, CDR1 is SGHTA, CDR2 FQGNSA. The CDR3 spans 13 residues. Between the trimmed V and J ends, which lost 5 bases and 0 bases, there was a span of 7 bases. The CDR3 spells CASSQMVNTEAFF. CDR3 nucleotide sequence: TGTGCCAGCAGCCAGATGGTGAACACTGAAGCTTTCTTT.

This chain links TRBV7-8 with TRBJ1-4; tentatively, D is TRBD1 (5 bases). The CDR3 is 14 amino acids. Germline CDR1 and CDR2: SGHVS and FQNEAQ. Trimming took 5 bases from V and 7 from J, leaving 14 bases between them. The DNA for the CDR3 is TGTGCCAGCAGCCCAGACAGTGAGGCTGAAAAACTGTTTTTT. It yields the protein CASSPDSEAEKLFF. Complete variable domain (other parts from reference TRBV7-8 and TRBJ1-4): GAGVSQSPRYKVAKRGQDVALRCDPISGHVSLFWYQQALGQGPEFLTYFQNEAQLDKSGLPSDRFFAERPEGSVSTLKIQRTQQEDSAVYLCASSPDSEAEKLFFGSGTQLSVL.

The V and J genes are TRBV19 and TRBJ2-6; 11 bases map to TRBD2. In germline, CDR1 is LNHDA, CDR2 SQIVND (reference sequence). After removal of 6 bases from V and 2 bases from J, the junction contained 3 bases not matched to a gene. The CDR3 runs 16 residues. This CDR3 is CASRGLAEAGANVLTF. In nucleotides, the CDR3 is TGTGCCAGTAGGGGACTAGCGGAAGCTGGGGCCAACGTCCTGACTTTC.

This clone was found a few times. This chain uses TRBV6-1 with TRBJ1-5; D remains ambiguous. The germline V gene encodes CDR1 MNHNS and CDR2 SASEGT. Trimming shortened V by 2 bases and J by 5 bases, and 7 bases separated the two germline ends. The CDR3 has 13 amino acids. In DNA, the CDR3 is TGTGCCAGCAGTGAAAAGCTCCATCAGCCCCAGCATTTT. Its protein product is CASSEKLHQPQHF.

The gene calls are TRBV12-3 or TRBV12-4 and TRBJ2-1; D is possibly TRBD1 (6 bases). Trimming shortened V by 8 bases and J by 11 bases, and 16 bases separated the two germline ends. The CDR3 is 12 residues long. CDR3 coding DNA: TGTGCCAGCTCAGGGGATCCGGGAAAGCAGTTCTTC. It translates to CASSGDPGKQFF.

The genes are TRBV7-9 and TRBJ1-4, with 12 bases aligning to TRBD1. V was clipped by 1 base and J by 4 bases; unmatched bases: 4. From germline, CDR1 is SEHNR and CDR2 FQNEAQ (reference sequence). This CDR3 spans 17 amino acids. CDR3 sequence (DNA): TGTGCCAGCAGCTTAGTGGGACAGGGGGCCCATAATGAAAAACTGTTTTTT. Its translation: CASSLVGQGAHNEKLFF. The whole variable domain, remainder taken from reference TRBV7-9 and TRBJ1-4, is DTGVSQNPRHKITKRGQNVTFRCDPISEHNRLYWYRQTLGQGPEFLTYFQNEAQLEKSRLLSDRFSAERPKGSFSTLEIQRTEQGDSAMYLCASSLVGQGAHNEKLFFGSGTQLSVL.

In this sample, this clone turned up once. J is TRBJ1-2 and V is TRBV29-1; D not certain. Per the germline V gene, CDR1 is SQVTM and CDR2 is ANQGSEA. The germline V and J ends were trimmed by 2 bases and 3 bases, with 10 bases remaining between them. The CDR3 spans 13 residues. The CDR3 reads CSVESRSDYGYTF. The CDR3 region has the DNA TGCAGCGTTGAAAGTAGAAGTGACTATGGCTACACCTTC.

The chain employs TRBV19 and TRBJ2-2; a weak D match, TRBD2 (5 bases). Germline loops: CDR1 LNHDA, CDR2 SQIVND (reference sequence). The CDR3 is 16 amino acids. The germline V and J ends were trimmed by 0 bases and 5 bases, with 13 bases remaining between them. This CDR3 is CASSIDFGVGTGELFF. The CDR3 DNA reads TGTGCCAGTAGTATAGATTTCGGGGTAGGAACCGGGGAGCTGTTTTTT.

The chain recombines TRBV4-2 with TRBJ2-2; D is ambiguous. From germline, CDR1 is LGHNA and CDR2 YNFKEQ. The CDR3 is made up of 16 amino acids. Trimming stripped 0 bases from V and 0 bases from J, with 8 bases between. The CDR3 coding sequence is TGTGCCAGCAGCCAAGAATCCCCCACGAACACCGGGGAGCTGTTTTTT. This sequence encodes CASSQESPTNTGELFF.

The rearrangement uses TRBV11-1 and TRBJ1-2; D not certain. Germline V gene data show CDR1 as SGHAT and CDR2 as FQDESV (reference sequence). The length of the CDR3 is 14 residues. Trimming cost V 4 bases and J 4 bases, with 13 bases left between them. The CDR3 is CASSYRGVAYGYTF. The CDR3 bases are TGTGCCAGCAGCTACCGAGGAGTGGCCTATGGCTACACCTTC.

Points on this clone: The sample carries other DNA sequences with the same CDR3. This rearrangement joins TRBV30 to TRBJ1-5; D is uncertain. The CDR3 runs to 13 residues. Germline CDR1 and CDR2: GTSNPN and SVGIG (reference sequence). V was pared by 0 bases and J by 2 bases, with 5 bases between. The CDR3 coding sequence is TGTGCCTGGAGTGTAGGAGGCAATCAGCCCCAGCATTTT. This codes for CAWSVGGNQPQHF.

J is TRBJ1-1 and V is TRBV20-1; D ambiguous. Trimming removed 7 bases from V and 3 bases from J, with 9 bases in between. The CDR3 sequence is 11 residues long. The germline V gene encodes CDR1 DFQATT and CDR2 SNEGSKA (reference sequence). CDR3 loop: CSVSFDTEAFF. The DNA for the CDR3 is TGCAGTGTCTCTTTTGACACTGAAGCTTTCTTT.

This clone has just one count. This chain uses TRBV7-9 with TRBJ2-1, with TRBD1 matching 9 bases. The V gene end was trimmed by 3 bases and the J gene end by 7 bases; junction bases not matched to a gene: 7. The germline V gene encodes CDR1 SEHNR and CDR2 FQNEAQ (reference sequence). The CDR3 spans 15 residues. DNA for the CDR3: TGTGCCAGCAGCTTCCCCACAGGGGGCATTAATGAGCAGTTCTTC. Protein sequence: CASSFPTGGINEQFF.

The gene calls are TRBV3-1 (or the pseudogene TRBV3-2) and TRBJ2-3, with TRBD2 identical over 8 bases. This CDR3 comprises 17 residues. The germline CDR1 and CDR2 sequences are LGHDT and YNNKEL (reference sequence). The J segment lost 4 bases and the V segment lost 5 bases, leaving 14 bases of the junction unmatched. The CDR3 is CASSLTLAGHQADTQYF. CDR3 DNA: TGTGCCAGCAGCTTGACCCTAGCGGGCCATCAGGCAGATACGCAGTATTTT.

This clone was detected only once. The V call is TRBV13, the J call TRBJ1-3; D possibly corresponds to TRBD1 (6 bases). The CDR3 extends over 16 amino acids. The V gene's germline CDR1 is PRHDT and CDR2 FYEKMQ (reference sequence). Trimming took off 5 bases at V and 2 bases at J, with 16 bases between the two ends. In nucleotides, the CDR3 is TGTGCCAGCAGCGGCTACAGGGAAGGGACTGGAAACACCATATATTTT. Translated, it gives CASSGYREGTGNTIYF.

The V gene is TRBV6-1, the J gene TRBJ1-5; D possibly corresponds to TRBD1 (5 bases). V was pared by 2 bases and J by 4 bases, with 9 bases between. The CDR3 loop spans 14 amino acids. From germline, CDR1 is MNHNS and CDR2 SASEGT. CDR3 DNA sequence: TGTGCCAGCAGTGAAAGGCGGGGGAATCAGCCCCAGCATTTT. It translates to CASSERRGNQPQHF.